The source of this T cell receptor beta chain is a study of T cell changes during pregnancy in multiple sclerosis. This table comes from immunoSEQ multiplex PCR, and its TCRdb copy is limited to in-frame clones, with some not included. The profile shows about 100,000 clones, around 92% of them singletons. Germline assignment: CDR1 SGHNT and CDR2 YYREEE (reference sequence). The ends lost 2 bases at V and 4 bases at J; junction bases unmatched: 6. This CDR3 is 15 amino acids long. In this sample, this clone turned up once. This rearrangement joins TRBV5-4 to TRBJ2-7; 10 bases are shared with TRBD1. The sequence came from a female donor with multiple sclerosis, enrolled in a pregnancy study. Here the sequenced sample was peripheral blood, taken after pregnancy. CDR3 DNA sequence: TGTGCCAGCAGCTTAAGCGGGACAGGGGCATACGAGCAGTACTTC. Translating it yields CASSLSGTGAYEQYF.